This paragraph covers one T cell receptor beta chain sequence. It lacks a known antigen. No clone much larger than this one lies a single base away; base qualities are absent. The record originates from a study of blood T cell repertoires in COVID-19 (dated by TCRdb to 2020 to 2022). Context from the whole study: Samples covering the acute and convalescent phases of COVID-19 were provided by collaborators in the United States, Italy and Spain. The repertoires were released in a freely available public database intended as a resource for research on the immune response to SARS-CoV-2. The prospective study material was composed of cDNA or gDNA derived from T cells, B-cell-depleted T cells, or PBMCs. Sample metadata almost always included a de-identified subject ID, COVID-19 status, age in years and sex. The samples were drawn from the first 160 participants of the ongoing ImmuneRACE study and from 950 to 1,500 subjects provided by 6 global collaborators. HLA class I and class II types, where available, came from metadata supplied by the sample provider rather than from assay-based typing. Subjects who had been exposed to COVID-19, were actively infected with it, or had recovered from it provided the deeply sampled blood TCRbeta repertoires that made up the dataset. What the work shows at the level of the full study, not this receptor alone: Clinical and demographic metadata were provided uncurated, with the amount varying by source and participant.

TCRbeta CDR3 regions were amplified from genomic DNA using the immunoSEQ Assay, a bias-controlled multiplex PCR. As for the authors' bioinformatics: The number of nucleated cells in each sample was estimated from the amplification of reference gene primers within the assay. To quantify the absolute abundance of each unique TCRbeta CDR3 rearrangement, sequence reads were collapsed and filtered. Productive Simpson clonality was computed per sample as the square root of Simpson's diversity index over productive rearrangements. TCRdb re-hosts the immuneACCESS table, in-frame sequences only. Its copies lack some clones; in the studies checked, an unresolved V gene accounts for under half of them, and the cause for the rest is not known. V and J calls plus clone size are reproduced from that table; the DNA served to infer D and trimming. The sample records 150,000 to 200,000 clones, about 86% of which are singletons. The top ten clonotypes cover roughly 8.7% of the sample.

Whole blood was collected in K2EDTA tubes by collaborating institutions according to the institutions' own protocols. For TCRbeta analysis, collaborators shipped samples in one of three forms: frozen whole blood, isolated PBMCs, or DNA extracted from either of those sample types. The specimen sequenced was peripheral blood. This TCR derives from a man aged 45-65 years with active or convalescent COVID-19.

CDR3 protein: CASGTAENTGELFF. The DNA reads as follows: TGTGCCAGTGGGACTGCCGAAAACACCGGGGAGCTGTTTTTT. Here the chain combines TRBV19 and TRBJ2-2, and TRBD2 may be the D gene, going by 6 matching bases. Inclusive of the bounding cysteine and phenylalanine, the CDR3 is 14 residues long. Only the CDR3 region is kept as DNA, spanning 42 bases read in frame from base 1. The germline V gene (reference sequence) specifies LNHDA as CDR1 and SQIVND as CDR2. V and J are truncated by 8 bases and 2 bases respectively, leaving an intervening sequence of 12 bases.